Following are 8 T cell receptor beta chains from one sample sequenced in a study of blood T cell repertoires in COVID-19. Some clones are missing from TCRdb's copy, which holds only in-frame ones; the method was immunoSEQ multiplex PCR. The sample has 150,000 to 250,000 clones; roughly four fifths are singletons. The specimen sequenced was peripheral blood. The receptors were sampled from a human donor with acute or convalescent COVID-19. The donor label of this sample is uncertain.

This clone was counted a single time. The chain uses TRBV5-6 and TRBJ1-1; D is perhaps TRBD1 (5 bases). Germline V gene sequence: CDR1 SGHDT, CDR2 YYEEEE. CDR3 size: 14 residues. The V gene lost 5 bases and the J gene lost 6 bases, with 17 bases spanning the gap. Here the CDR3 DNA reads TGTGCCAGCAGTATGGATTCGGACATCCCTGAAGCTTTCTTT. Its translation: CASSMDSDIPEAFF. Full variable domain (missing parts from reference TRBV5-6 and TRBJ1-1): DAGVTQSPTHLIKTRGQQVTLRCSPKSGHDTVSWYQQALGQGPQFIFQYYEEEERQRGNFPDRFSGHQFPNYSSELNVNALLLGDSALYLCASSMDSDIPEAFFGQGTRLTVV.

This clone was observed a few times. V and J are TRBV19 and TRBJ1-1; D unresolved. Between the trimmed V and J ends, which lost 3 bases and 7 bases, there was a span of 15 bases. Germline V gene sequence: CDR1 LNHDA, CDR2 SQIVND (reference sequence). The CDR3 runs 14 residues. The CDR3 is CASSIPRVGREAFF. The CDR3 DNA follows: TGTGCCAGTAGTATTCCCCGAGTGGGCCGTGAAGCTTTCTTT.

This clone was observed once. The CDR3 coding sequence is TGTGCCAGTCGACTAGCATCCTACAATGAGCAGTTCTTC. Amino acids: CASRLASYNEQFF. V and J are TRBV19 and TRBJ2-1; TRBD2 matches at 7 bases. In germline, CDR1 is LNHDA, CDR2 SQIVND (reference sequence). The CDR3 is 13 residues long. Unmatched junction bases numbered 2, after V lost 8 bases and J lost 1 base.

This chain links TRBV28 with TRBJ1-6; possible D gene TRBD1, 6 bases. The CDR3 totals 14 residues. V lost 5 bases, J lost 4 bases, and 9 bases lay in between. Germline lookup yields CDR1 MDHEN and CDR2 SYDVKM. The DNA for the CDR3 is TGTGCCAGCAGTCGGACAGCTTATAATTCACCCCTCCACTTT. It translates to CASSRTAYNSPLHF. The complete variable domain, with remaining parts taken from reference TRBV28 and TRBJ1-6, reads DVKVTQSSRYLVKRTGEKVFLECVQDMDHENMFWYRQDPGLGLRLIYFSYDVKMKEKGDIPEGYSVSREKKERFSLILESASTNQTSMYLCASSRTAYNSPLHFGNGTRLTVT.

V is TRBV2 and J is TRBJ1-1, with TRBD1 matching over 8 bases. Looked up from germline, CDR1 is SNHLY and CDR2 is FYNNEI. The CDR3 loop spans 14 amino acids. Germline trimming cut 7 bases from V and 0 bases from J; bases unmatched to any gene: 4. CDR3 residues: CASTGQGVNTEAFF. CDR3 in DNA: TGTGCCAGCACTGGACAGGGTGTGAACACTGAAGCTTTCTTT. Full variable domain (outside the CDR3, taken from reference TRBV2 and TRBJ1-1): EPEVTQTPSHQVTQMGQEVILRCVPISNHLYFYWYRQILGQKVEFLVSFYNNEISEKSEIFDDQFSVERPDGSNFTLKIRSTKLEDSAMYFCASTGQGVNTEAFFGQGTRLTVV.

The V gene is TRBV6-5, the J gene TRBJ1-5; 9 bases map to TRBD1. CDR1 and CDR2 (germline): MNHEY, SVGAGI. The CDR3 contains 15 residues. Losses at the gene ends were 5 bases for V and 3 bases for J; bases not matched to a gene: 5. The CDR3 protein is CASSRGQGLNQPQHF. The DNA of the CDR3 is TGTGCCAGCAGTAGGGGACAGGGACTCAATCAGCCCCAGCATTTT.

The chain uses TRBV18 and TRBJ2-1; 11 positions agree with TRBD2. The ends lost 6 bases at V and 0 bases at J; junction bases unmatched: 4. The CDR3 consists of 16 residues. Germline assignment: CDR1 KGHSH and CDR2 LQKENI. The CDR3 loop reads CASSFTSGSSYNEQFF. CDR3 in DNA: TGTGCCAGCTCGTTTACTAGCGGGAGCTCCTACAATGAGCAGTTCTTC.

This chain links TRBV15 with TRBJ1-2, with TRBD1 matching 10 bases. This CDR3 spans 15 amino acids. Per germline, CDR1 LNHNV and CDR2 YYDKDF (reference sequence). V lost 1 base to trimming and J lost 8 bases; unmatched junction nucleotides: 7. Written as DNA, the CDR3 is TGTGCCACCAGCAGAGGGGGGACAGGGGTCAGGGGCTACACCTTC. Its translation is CATSRGGTGVRGYTF. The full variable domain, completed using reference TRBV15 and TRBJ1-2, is DAMVIQNPRYQVTQFGKPVTLSCSQTLNHNVMYWYQQKSSQAPKLLFHYYDKDFNNEADTPDNFQSRRPNTSFCFLDIRSPGLGDTAMYLCATSRGGTGVRGYTFGSGTRLTVV.